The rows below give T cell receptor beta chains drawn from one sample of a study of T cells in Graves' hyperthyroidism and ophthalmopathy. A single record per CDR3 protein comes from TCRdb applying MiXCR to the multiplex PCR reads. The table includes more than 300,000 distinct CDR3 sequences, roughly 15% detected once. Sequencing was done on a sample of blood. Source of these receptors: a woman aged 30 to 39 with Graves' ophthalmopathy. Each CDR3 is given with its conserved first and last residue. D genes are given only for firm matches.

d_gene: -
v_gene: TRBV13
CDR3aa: CASSASRTGEAFF

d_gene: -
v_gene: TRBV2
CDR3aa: CASKGHLQGNTEAFF

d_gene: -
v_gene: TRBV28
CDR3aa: CASSLGATGDTQYF

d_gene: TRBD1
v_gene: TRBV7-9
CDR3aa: CASSPRQGWSSYNEQFF

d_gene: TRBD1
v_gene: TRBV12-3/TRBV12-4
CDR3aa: CASSSGGQGALEETNTIYF

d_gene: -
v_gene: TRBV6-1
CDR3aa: CASVSFPGVEQYF

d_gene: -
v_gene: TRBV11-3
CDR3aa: CASSSGERSYEQYF

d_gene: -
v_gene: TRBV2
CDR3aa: CASSRWARNLQETQYF

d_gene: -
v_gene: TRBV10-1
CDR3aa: CASWCTVNTEAFF

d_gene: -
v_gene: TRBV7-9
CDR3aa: CASSLASEGRVAFF

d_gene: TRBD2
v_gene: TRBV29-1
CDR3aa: CSARTSGGRVGETQYF

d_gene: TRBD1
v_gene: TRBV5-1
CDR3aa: CASSQTDRAWTNEKLFF

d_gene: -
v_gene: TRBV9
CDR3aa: CASSRTGALEQFF

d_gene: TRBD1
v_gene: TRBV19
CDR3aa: CASSIPGQGLETQYF

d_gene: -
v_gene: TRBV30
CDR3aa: CAWTPRISGYDPLAYYNEQFF

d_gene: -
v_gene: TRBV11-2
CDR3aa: CASSFGRRNFYGYTF